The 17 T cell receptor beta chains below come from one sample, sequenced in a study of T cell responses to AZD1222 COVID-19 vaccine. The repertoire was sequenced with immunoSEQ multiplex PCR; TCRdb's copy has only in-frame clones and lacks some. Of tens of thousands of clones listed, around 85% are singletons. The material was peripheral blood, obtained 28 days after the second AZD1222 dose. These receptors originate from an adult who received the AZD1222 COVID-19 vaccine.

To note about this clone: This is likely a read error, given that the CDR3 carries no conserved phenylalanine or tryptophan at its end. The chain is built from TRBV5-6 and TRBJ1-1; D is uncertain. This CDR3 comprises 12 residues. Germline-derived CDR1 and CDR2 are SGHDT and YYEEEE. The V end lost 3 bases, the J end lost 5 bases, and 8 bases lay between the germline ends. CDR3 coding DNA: TGTGCCAGCAGCTCGACAAGAACTGAAGCTTTCCTT. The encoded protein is CASSSTRTEAFL.

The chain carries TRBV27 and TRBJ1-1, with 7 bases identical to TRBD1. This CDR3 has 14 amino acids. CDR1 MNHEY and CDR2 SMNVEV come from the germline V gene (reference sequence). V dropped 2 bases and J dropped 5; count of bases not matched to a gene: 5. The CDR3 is CASSLVPGGTEAFF. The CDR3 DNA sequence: TGTGCCAGCAGTTTAGTGCCAGGGGGGACTGAAGCTTTCTTT.

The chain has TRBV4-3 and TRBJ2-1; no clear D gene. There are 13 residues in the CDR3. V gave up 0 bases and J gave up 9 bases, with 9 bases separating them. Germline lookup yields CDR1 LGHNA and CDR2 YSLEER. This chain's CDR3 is CASSQEGWSEQFF. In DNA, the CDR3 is TGCGCCAGCAGCCAAGAGGGTTGGAGTGAGCAGTTCTTC.

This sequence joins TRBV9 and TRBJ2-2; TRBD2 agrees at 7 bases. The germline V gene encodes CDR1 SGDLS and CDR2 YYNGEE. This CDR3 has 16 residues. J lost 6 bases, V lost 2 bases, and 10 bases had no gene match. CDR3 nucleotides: TGTGCCAGCAGCGTGGGAGGGCCCCCCGTCCCCGGGGAGCTGTTTTTT. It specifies CASSVGGPPVPGELFF.

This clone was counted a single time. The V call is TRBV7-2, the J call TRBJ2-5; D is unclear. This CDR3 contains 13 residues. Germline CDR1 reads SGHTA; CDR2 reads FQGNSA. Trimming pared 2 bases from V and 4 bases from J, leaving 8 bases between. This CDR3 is CASSLIQRETQYF. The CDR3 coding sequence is TGTGCCAGCAGCTTAATCCAGAGAGAGACCCAGTACTTC.

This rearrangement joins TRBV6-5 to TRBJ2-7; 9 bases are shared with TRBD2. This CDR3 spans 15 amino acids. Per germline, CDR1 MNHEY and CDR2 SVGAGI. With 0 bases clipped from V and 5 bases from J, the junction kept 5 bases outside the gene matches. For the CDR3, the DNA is TGTGCCAGCAGTTACTCGGGACTAGCAATCCACGAGCAGTACTTC. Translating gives CASSYSGLAIHEQYF.

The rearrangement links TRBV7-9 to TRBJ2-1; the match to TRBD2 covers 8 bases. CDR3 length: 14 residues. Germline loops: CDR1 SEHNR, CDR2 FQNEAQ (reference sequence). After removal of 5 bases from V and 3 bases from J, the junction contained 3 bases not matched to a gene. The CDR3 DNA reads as TGTGCCAGCAGCCAGAGCGGGGGCTACAATGAGCAGTTCTTC. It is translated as CASSQSGGYNEQFF.

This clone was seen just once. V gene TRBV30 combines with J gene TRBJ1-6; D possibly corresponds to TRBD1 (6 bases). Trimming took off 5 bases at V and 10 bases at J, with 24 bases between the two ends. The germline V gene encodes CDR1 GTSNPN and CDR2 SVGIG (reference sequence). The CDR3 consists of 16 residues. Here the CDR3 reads CAWGGPLSIVESPLHF. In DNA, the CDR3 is TGTGCCTGGGGGGGGCCACTCTCAATCGTTGAATCACCCCTCCACTTT.

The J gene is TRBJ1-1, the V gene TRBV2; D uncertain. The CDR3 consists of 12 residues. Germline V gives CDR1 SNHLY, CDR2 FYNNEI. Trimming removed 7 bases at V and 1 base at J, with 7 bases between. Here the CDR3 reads CASNRRNTEAFF. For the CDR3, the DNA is TGTGCCAGCAACAGAAGGAACACTGAAGCTTTCTTT.

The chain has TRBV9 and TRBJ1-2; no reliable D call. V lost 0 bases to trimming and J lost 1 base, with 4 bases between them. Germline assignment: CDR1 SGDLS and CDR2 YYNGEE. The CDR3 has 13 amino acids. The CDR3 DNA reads TGTGCCAGCAGCGTAGCCAATAACTATGGCTACACCTTC. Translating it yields CASSVANNYGYTF.

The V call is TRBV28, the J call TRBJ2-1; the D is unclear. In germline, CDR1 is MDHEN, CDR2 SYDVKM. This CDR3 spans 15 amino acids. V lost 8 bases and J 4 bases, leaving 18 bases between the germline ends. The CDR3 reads CASQPSRPTYNEQFF. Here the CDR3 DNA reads TGTGCCAGCCAGCCAAGTCGGCCGACGTACAATGAGCAGTTCTTC.

The CDR3 loop is CASSSTGGFEKLFF. The DNA of the CDR3 is TGTGCCAGCAGTTCTACAGGGGGGTTTGAAAAACTGTTTTTT. The V and J genes are TRBV7-9 and TRBJ1-4; 8 nucleotides line up with TRBD1. Germline CDR1 SEHNR, CDR2 FQNEAQ (reference sequence). This CDR3 is built from 14 residues. V shed 6 bases and J 7 bases; nucleotides not matched to a gene: 7.

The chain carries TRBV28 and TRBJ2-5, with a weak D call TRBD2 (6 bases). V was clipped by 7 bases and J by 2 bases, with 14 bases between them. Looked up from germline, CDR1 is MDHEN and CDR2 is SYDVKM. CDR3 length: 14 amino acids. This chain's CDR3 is CASTDLTRQETQYF. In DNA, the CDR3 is TGTGCCAGCACCGACCTGACTAGGCAAGAGACCCAGTACTTC.

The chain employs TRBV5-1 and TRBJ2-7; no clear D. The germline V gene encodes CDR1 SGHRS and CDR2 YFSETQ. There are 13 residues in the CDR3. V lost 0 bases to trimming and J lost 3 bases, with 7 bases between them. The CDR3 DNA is TGCGCCAGCAGCTTGGCCGTAAGCTACGAGCAGTACTTC. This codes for CASSLAVSYEQYF.

CDR3 bases: TGTGCCAGCAGTGTTAGCGGAGATACGCAGTATTTT. Residues: CASSVSGDTQYF. The V and J genes are TRBV28 and TRBJ2-3; the D gene is possibly TRBD2 (6 bases). Germline CDR1 and CDR2: MDHEN and SYDVKM. This CDR3 region has 12 residues. V was trimmed by 5 bases and J by 5 bases, leaving 8 bases between them.

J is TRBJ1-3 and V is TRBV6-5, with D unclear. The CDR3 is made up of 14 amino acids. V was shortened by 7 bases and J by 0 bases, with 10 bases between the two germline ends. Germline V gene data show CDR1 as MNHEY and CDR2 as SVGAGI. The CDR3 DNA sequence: TGTGCCAGCAAACCCGGGTACTCTGGAAACACCATATATTTT. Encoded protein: CASKPGYSGNTIYF.

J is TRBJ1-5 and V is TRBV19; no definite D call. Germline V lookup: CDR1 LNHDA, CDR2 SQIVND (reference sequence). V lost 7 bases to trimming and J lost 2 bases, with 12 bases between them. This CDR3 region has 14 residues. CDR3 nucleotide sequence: TGTGCCAGTACCTATAGGGCAGGCAATCAGCCCCAGCATTTT. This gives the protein CASTYRAGNQPQHF.